The subject of this entry is one T cell receptor (beta chain). Relative to the germline gene, one junction end is altered; a read error may explain this. The data were obtained in a study of CD8+CD57+ T cells in acquired aplastic anemia. Germline V gene lookup returns CDR1 MGHRA and CDR2 YSYEKL. CDR3 size: 14 residues. CDR3 and TCR beta VDJ profiling relied on a genomic DNA template. TCRdb processed the reads anew with MiXCR; each CDR3 protein has one entry. The sample lists around 400,000 distinct CDR3 sequences; under 80% were seen once. The sample consisted of sorted CD4+, CD8+, or CD8+CD57+ T cells (not recorded which) from PBMCs. This chain connects TRBV4-1 to TRBJ1-5, with D perhaps matching TRBD1 (5 bases). The clonotype comes from a human donor in good health, serving as a control. The CDR3 DNA reads TGCGCCAGCAGTGTTAGGGGTGTTGATCAGACCCAGCATTTT. Protein product: CASSVRGVDQTQHF.